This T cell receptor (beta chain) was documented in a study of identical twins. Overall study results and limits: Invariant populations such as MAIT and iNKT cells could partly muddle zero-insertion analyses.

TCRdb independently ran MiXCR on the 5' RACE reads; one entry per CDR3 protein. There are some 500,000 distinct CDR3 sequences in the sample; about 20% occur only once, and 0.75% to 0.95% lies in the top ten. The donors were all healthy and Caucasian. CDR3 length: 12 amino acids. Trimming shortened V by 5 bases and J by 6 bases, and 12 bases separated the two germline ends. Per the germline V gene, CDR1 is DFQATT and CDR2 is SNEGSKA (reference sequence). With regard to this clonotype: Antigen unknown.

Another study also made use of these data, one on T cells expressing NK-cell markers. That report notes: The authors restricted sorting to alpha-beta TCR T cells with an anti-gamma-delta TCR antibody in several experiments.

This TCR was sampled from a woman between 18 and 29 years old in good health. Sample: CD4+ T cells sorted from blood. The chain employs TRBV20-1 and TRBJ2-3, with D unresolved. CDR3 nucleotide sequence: TGCAGTGCTCATACAGATTCCGATACGCAGTATTTT. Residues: CSAHTDSDTQYF.